The clone carrying this T cell receptor (beta chain) was picked up one time. What it binds is unknown. The sample is drawn from a study of T cell responses to AZD1222 COVID-19 vaccine. The CDR3 length is 11 residues. The V gene's germline CDR1 is DFQATT and CDR2 SNEGSKA (reference sequence). V lost 4 bases and J lost 2, with 4 bases in between. General study points: White British people made up most donors, females outnumbered males, and clonal diversity was possibly underestimated.

The assay was immunoSEQ multiplex PCR, and TCRdb's table has in-frame clones only and misses some. The data hold more than 90,000 clones, with 70% to 85% observed a single time. This sample comprised peripheral blood, obtained 28 days after the second AZD1222 dose. This receptor was taken from an adult who received the AZD1222 COVID-19 vaccine. The chain recombines TRBV20-1 with TRBJ2-3; D uncertain. The CDR3 DNA follows: TGCAGTGCTACGGTCACAGATACGCAGTATTTT. The encoded protein is CSATVTDTQYF.